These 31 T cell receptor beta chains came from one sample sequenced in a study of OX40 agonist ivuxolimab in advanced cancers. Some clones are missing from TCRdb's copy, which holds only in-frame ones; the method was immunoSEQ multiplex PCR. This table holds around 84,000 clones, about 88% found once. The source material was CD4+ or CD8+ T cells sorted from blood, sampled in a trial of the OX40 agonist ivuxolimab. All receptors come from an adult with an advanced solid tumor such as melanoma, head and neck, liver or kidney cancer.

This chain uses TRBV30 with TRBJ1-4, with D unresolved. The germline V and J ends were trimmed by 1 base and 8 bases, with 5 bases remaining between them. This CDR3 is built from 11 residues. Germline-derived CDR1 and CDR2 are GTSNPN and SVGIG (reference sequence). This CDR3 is CAWSEGEKLFF. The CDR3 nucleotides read TGTGCCTGGAGTGAAGGGGAAAAACTGTTTTTT.

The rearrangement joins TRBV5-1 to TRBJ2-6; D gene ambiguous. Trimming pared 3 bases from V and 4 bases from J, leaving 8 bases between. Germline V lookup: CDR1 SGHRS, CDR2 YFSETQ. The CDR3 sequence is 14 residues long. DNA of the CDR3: TGCGCCAGCAGCTCTACCCCGGGGGCCAACGTCCTGACTTTC. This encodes CASSSTPGANVLTF. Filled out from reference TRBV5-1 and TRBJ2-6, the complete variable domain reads KAGVTQTPRYLIKTRGQQVTLSCSPISGHRSVSWYQQTPGQGLQFLFEYFSETQRNKGNFPGRFSGRQFSNSRSEMNVSTLELGDSALYLCASSSTPGANVLTFGAGSRLTVL.

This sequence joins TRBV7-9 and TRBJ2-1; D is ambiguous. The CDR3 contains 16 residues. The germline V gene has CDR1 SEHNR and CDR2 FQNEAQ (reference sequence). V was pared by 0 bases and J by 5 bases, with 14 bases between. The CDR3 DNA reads TGTGCCAGCAGCTTAGCGCATTCCTCCCCCAACAATGAGCAGTTCTTC. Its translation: CASSLAHSSPNNEQFF. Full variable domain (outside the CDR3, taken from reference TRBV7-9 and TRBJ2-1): DTGVSQNPRHKITKRGQNVTFRCDPISEHNRLYWYRQTLGQGPEFLTYFQNEAQLEKSRLLSDRFSAERPKGSFSTLEIQRTEQGDSAMYLCASSLAHSSPNNEQFFGPGTRLTVL.

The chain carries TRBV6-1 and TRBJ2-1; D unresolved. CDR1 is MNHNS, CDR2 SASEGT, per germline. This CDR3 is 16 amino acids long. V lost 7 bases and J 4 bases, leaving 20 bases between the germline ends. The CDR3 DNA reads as TGTGCCAGCAATCAAGCCTCCGTCGATCTTTACAATGAGCAGTTCTTC. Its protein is CASNQASVDLYNEQFF.

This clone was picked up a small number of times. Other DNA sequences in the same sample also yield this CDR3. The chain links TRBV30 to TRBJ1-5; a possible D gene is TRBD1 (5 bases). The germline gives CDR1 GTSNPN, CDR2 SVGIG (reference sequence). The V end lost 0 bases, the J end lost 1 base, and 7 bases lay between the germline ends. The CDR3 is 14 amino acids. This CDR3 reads CAWSVGDSNQPQHF. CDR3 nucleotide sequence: TGTGCCTGGAGTGTAGGGGACAGCAATCAGCCCCAGCATTTT.

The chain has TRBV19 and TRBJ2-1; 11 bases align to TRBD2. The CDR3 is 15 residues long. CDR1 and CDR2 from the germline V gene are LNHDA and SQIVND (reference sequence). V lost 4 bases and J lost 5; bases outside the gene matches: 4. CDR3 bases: TGTGCCAGTAGTAGACTAGCGGGGCGGGACAATGAGCAGTTCTTC. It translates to CASSRLAGRDNEQFF.

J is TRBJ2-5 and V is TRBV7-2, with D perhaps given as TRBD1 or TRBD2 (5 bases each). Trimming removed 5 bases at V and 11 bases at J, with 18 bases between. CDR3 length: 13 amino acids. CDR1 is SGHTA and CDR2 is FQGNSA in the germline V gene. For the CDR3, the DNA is TGTGCCAGCAGCCCCGGTCCTTCCAGGGAGCAGTACTTC. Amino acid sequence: CASSPGPSREQYF.

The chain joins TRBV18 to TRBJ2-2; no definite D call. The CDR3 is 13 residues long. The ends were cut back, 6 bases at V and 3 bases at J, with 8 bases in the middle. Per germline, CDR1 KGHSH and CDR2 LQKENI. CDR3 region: CASSPGHTGELFF. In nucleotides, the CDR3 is TGTGCCAGCTCGCCTGGACACACCGGGGAGCTGTTTTTT.

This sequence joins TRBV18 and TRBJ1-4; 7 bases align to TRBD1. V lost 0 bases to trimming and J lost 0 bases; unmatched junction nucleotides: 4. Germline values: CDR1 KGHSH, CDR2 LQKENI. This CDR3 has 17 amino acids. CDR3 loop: CASSPPNRGATNEKLFF. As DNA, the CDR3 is TGTGCCAGCTCACCACCGAACAGGGGAGCAACTAATGAAAAACTGTTTTTT.

This CDR3 reads CASSLEGSKNSPLHF. The CDR3 DNA sequence: TGCGCCAGCAGCTTGGAAGGCAGCAAAAATTCACCCCTCCACTTT. V and J are TRBV5-1 and TRBJ1-6; no firm D call. CDR1 is SGHRS, CDR2 YFSETQ, per germline. V dropped 0 bases and J dropped 7 bases, with 11 bases sitting between them. The length of the CDR3 is 15 residues.

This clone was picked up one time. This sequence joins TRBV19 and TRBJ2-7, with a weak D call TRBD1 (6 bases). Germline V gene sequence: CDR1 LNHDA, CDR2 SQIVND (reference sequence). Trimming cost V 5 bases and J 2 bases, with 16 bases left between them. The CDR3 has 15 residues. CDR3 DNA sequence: TGTGCCAGTAGTTGGACCGGGACAAGGCCCTACGAGCAGTACTTC. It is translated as CASSWTGTRPYEQYF.

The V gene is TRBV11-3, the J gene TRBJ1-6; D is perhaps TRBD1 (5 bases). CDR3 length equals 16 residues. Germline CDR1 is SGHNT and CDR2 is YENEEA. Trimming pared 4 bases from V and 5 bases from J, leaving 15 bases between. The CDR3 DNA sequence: TGTGCCAGCAGCTCCTTTTCGACAGAAAATAATTCACCCCTCCACTTT. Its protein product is CASSSFSTENNSPLHF. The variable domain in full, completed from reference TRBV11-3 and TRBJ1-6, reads EAGVVQSPRYKIIEKKQPVAFWCNPISGHNTLYWYLQNLGQGPELLIRYENEEAVDDSQLPKDRFSAERLKGVDSTLKIQPAELGDSAVYLCASSSFSTENNSPLHFGNGTRLTVT.

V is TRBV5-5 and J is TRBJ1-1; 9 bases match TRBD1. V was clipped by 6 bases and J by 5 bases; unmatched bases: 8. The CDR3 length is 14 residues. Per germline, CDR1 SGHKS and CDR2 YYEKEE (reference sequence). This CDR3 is CASKPGQGWTEAFF. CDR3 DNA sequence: TGTGCCAGCAAACCGGGACAGGGTTGGACTGAAGCTTTCTTT.

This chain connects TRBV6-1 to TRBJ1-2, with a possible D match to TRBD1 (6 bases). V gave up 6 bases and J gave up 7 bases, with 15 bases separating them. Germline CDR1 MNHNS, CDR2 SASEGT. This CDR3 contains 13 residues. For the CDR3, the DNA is TGTGCCAGCAGCTTACAGGGTGCAGGTGGCTACACCTTC. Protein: CASSLQGAGGYTF.

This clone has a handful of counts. CDR3: CASSFGISQPQHF. CDR3 bases: TGTGCCAGTAGTTTTGGAATCAGTCAGCCCCAGCATTTT. V usage is TRBV19 and J usage is TRBJ1-5; D gene uncertain. Germline CDR1 reads LNHDA; CDR2 reads SQIVND (reference sequence). The V and J ends lost 5 bases and 6 bases respectively, with 11 bases between them. The CDR3 has 13 amino acids.

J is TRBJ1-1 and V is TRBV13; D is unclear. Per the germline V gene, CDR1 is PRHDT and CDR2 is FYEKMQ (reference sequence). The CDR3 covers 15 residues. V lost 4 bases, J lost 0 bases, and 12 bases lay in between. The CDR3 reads CASSWRTVMNTEAFF. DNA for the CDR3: TGTGCCAGCAGCTGGAGGACGGTCATGAACACTGAAGCTTTCTTT.

The CDR3 DNA follows: TGTGCCAGCAGTGAAGTTGGAGGGGCCACCACAGATACGCAGTATTTT. This translates into CASSEVGGATTDTQYF. The chain has TRBV6-1 and TRBJ2-3, with D tentatively TRBD2 (6 bases). Trimming removed 1 base at V and 2 bases at J, with 13 bases between. The germline CDR1 and CDR2 sequences are MNHNS and SASEGT. The CDR3 covers 16 residues.

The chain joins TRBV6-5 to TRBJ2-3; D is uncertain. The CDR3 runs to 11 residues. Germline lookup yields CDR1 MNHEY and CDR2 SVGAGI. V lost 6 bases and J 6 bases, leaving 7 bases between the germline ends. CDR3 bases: TGTGCCAGCAGGATAGGGGATACGCAGTATTTT. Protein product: CASRIGDTQYF.

The CDR3: CASSSGEGMNTEAFF. The CDR3 DNA sequence: TGTGCCAGCTCATCAGGGGAGGGGATGAACACTGAAGCTTTCTTT. The J gene is TRBJ1-1, the V gene TRBV18; maybe TRBD1 (6 bases). The CDR3 length is 15 residues. The germline V and J ends were trimmed by 5 bases and 0 bases, with 13 bases remaining between them. Germline-derived CDR1 and CDR2 are KGHSH and LQKENI.

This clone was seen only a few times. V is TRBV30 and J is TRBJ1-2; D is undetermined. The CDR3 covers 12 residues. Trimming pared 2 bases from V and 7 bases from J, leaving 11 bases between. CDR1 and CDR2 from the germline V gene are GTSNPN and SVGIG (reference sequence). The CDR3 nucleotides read TGTGCCTGGAGTCCCGGTTTGAGTGGCTACACCTTC. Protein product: CAWSPGLSGYTF.

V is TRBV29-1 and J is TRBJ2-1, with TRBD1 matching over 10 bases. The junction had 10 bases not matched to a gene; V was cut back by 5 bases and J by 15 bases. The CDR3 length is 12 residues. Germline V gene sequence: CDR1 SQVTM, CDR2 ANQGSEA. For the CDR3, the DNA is TGCAGCGTTCGGATGGGACAGGGGTCGTTGTTCTTC. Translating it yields CSVRMGQGSLFF.

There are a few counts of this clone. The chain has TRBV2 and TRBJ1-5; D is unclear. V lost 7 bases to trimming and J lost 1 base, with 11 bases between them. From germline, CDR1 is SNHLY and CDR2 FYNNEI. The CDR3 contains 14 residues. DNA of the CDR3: TGTGCCAGCACACCGATGGGGAGCAATCAGCCCCAGCATTTT. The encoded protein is CASTPMGSNQPQHF.

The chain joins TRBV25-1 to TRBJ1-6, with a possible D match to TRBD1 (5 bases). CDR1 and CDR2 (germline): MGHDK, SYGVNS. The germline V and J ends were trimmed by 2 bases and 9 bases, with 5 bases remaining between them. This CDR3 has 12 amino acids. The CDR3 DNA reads TGTGCCAGCAGTGAAGGGGGTTCACCCCTCCACTTT. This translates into CASSEGGSPLHF.

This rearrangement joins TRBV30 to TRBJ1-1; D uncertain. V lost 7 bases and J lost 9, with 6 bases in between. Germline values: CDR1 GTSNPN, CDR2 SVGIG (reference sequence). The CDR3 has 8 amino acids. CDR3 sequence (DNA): TGTGCCTTAGATCAAGCTTTCTTT. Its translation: CALDQAFF.

This chain's CDR3 is CASSLLDRGEAFF. The CDR3 DNA follows: TGTGCCAGCTCACTTTTGGACAGGGGAGAAGCTTTCTTT. V usage is TRBV18 and J usage is TRBJ1-1; 9 positions match TRBD1. The CDR3 loop spans 13 amino acids. CDR1 KGHSH and CDR2 LQKENI come from the germline V gene. V was pared by 4 bases and J by 8 bases, with 5 bases of the junction left unmatched.

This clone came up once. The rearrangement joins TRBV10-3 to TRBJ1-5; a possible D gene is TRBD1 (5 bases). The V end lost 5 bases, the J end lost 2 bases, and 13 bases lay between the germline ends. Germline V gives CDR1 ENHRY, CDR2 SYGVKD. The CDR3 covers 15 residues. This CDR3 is CAISPGEGGNQPQHF. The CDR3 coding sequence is TGTGCCATCAGTCCGGGGGAGGGTGGCAATCAGCCCCAGCATTTT.

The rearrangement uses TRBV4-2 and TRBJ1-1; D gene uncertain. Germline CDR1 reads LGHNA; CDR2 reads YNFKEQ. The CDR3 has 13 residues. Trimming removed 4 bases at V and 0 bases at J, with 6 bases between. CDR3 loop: CASSRQVNTEAFF. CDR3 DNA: TGTGCCAGCAGCCGTCAGGTGAACACTGAAGCTTTCTTT.

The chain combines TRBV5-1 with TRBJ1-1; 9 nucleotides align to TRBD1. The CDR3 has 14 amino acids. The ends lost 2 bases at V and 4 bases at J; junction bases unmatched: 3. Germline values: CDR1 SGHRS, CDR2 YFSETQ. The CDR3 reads CASSLQGAVTEAFF. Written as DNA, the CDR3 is TGCGCCAGCAGCTTACAGGGGGCTGTCACTGAAGCTTTCTTT. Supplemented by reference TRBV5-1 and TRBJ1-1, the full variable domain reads KAGVTQTPRYLIKTRGQQVTLSCSPISGHRSVSWYQQTPGQGLQFLFEYFSETQRNKGNFPGRFSGRQFSNSRSEMNVSTLELGDSALYLCASSLQGAVTEAFFGQGTRLTVV.

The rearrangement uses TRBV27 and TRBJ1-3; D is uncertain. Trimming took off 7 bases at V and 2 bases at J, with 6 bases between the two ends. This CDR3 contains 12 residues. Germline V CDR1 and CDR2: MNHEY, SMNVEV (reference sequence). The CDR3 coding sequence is TGTGCCAGCATCTCTCCTGGAAACACCATATATTTT. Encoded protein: CASISPGNTIYF.

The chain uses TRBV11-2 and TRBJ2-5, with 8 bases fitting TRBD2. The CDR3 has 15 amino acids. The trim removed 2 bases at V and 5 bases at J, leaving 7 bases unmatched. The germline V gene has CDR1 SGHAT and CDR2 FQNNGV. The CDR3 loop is CASSLSGGAGETQYF. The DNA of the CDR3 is TGTGCCAGCAGCTTATCCGGGGGGGCCGGGGAGACCCAGTACTTC.

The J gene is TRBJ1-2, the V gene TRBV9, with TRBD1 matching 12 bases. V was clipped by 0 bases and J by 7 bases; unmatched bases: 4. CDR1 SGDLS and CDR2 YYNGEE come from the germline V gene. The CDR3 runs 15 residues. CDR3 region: CASSVGGQGARGYTF. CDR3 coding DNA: TGTGCCAGCAGCGTAGGGGGACAGGGGGCGCGTGGCTACACCTTC.